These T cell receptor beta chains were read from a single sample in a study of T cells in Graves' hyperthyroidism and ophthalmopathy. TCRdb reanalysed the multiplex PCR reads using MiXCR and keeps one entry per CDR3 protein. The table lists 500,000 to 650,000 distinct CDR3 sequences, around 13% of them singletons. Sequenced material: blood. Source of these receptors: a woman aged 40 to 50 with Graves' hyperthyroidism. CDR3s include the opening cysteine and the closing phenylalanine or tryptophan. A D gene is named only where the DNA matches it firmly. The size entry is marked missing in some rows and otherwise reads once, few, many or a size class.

TGCGCCAGCAGCTTCGGGGGGACGGCCTACGAGCAGTACTTC	CASSFGGTAYEQYF	TRBJ2-7	TRBD2	many	TRBV5-1
TGTGCCACCCCCTTGACCCCAAGTTCACCCCTCCACTTT	CATPLTPSSPLHF	TRBJ1-6	-	-	TRBV2
TGTGCCAGCAGCATCCTAGCGGGACTAGGCACAGATACGCAGTATTTT	CASSILAGLGTDTQYF	TRBJ2-3	TRBD2	many	TRBV7-2
TGTGCCAGCTCACCTTCCCAGGTGGGGACTAATGAAAAACTGTTTTTT	CASSPSQVGTNEKLFF	TRBJ1-4	-	many	TRBV18
TGTGCCAGCAGCCAACTAGCGGTGAACACCGGGGAGCTGTTTTTT	CASSQLAVNTGELFF	TRBJ2-2	TRBD2	many	TRBV7-3
TGTGCCAGCAGCTTAATGGGGGGTGGAGGCACTGAAGCTTTCTTT	CASSLMGGGGTEAFF	TRBJ1-1	-	once	TRBV7-3
TGCAGTGCTAGAGGGGCGGGAGGAGGCGCGAACACCGGGGAGCTGTTTTTT	CSARGAGGGANTGELFF	TRBJ2-2	TRBD2	-	TRBV20-1
TGTGCCAGCAGTTTCCGGGGGGCTGCTAACTATGGCTACACCTTC	CASSFRGAANYGYTF	TRBJ1-2	-	many	TRBV27
TGTGCCAGCAGCGTAGGAACCCGAGAGGGTGAGCAGTTCTTC	CASSVGTREGEQFF	TRBJ2-1	-	-	TRBV9
TGTGCCTGGAGTGTATTACAGGGGCATCAGCCCCAGCATTTT	CAWSVLQGHQPQHF	TRBJ1-5	TRBD1	many	TRBV30
TGCGCCAGCAGCTTGGCCGGGGGGGCCCGGGAGCTGTTTTTT	CASSLAGGARELFF	TRBJ2-2	TRBD2	few	TRBV5-1
TGCAGTGTCCCTAGCGGGAGGGCCAACAATGAGCAGTTCTTC	CSVPSGRANNEQFF	TRBJ2-1	TRBD2	few	TRBV20-1